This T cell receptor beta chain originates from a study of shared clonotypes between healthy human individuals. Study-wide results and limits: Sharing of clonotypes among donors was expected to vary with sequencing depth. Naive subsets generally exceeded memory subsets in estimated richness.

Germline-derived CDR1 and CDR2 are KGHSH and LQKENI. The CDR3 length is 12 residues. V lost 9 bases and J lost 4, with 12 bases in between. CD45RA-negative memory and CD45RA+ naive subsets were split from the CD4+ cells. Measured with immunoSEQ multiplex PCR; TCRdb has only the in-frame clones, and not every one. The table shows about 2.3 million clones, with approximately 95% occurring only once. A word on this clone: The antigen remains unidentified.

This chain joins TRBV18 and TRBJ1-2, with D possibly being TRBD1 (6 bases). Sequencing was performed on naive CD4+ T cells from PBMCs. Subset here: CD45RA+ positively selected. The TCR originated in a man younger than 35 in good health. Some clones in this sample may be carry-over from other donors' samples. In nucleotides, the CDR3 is TGTGCCAGTTCGACAGGCACCTATGGCTACACCTTC. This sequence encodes CASSTGTYGYTF.